This T cell receptor (beta chain) was observed in a study of beta chain features in type 1 diabetes. Sequencing targeted expressed TCRB transcripts, as all isolated RNA had been reverse transcribed. Data came from immunoSEQ multiplex PCR; TCRdb stores just in-frame clones and leaves some out. The repertoire has some 19,000 clones, 40% to 60% of them found once; the top ten carry approximately 0.46%. The CDR3 sequence is 12 residues long. V lost 4 bases and J lost 4, with 10 bases in between. Germline V gene lookup returns CDR1 SQVTM and CDR2 ANQGSEA. The source is a man between 18 and 29 years old in good health. What was sequenced was stem cell memory CD4+ T cells from blood. The V and J genes are TRBV29-1 and TRBJ1-2; no clear D. The CDR3, as DNA: TGCAGCGTTGGTGAGGCTCGCTATGGCTACACCTTC. Its protein is CSVGEARYGYTF.